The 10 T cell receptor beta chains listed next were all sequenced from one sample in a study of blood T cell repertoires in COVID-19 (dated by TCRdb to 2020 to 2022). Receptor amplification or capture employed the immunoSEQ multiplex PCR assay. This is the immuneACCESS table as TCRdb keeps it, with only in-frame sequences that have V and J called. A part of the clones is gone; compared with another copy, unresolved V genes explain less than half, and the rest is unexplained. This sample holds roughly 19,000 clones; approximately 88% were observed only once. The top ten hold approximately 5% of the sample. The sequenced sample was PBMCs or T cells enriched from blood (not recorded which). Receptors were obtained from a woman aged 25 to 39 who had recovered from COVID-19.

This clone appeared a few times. CDR3 sequence reads: CASSPTGPNTEAFF. The CDR3 coding sequence is TGTGCCAGCAGCCCGACAGGGCCGAACACTGAAGCTTTCTTT. The chain employs TRBV7-6 and TRBJ1-1, with 7 positions matching TRBD1. In germline, CDR1 is SGHVS, CDR2 FNYEAQ. This CDR3 region has 14 residues. Losses at the gene ends were 5 bases for V and 1 base for J; bases not matched to a gene: 4.

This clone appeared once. The CDR3 coding sequence is TGTGCCACCGCACTAGGCAGGGGGCCTGGGGATACGCAGTATTTT. Translation: CATALGRGPGDTQYF. V and J are TRBV24-1 and TRBJ2-3, with 8 nucleotides matching TRBD1. CDR3 size: 15 residues. Trimming removed 9 bases from V and 6 bases from J; junction bases left unmatched: 13. The V gene's germline CDR1 is KGHDR and CDR2 SFDVKD.

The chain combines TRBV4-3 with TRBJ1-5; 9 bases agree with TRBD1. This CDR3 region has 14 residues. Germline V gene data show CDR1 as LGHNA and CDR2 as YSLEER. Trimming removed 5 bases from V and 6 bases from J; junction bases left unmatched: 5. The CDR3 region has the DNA TGCGCCAGCAGCGAAACAGGGGGCGGTCAGCCCCAGCATTTT. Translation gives CASSETGGGQPQHF.

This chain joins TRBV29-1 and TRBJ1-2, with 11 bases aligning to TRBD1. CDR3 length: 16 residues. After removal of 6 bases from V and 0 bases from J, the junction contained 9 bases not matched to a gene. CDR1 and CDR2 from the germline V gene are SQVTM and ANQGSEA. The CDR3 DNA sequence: TGCAGCGTCCGAGGACAGGGGGCCCTTACTAACTATGGCTACACCTTC. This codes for CSVRGQGALTNYGYTF.

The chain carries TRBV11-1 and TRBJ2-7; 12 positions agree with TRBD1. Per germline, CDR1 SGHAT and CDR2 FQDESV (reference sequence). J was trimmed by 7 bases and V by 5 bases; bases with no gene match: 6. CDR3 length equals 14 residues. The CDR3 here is CASSPGQGASEQYF. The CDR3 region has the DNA TGTGCCAGCAGCCCGGGACAGGGGGCATCGGAGCAGTACTTC.

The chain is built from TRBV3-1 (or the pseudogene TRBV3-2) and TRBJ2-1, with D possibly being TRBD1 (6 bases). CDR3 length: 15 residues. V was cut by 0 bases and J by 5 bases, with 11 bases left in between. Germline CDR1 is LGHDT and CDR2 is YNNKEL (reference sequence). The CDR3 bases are TGTGCCAGCAGCCAAGACGGGACACGAAACAATGAGCAGTTCTTC. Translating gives CASSQDGTRNNEQFF.

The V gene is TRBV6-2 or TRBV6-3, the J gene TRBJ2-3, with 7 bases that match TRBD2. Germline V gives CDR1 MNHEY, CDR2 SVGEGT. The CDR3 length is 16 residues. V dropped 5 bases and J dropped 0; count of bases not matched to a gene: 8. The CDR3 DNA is TGTGCCAGCAGTCACGAAGCGGGGTTCAGCACAGATACGCAGTATTTT. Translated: CASSHEAGFSTDTQYF.

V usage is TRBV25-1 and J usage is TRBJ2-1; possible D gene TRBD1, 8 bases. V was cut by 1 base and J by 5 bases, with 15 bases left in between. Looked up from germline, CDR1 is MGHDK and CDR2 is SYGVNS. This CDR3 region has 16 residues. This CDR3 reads CASSEWGGTGNNEQFF. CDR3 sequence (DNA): TGTGCCAGCAGTGAATGGGGAGGGACAGGTAACAATGAGCAGTTCTTC.

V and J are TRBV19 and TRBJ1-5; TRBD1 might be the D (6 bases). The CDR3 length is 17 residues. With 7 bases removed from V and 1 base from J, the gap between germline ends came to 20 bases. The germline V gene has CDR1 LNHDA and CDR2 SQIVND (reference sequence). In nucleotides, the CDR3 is TGTGCCAGTACTTCCATTGGGGAGGGACACAGCAATCAGCCCCAGCATTTT. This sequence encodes CASTSIGEGHSNQPQHF.

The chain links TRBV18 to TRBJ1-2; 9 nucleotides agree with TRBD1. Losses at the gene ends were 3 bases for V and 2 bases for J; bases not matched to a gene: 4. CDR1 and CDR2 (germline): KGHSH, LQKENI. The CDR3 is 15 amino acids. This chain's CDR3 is CASSPYTGGNYGYTF. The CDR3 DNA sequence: TGTGCCAGCTCACCTTATACAGGGGGCAACTATGGCTACACCTTC.